This T cell receptor (beta chain) was captured in a study of blood T cell repertoires in COVID-19. At the level of the study: Italy, Spain and the United States were the sources of the convalescent and acute COVID-19 samples. T cells, B-cell-depleted T cells, or PBMCs provided the cDNA or gDNA that served as material.

This CDR3 contains 14 residues. Germline values: CDR1 LGHNA, CDR2 YNFKEQ. The V gene end was trimmed by 1 base and the J gene end by 9 bases; junction bases not matched to a gene: 5. Per the original data handling: The authors estimated nucleated cell counts from reference gene primer amplification. The assay was immunoSEQ multiplex PCR, and TCRdb's table has in-frame clones only and misses some. D and trimming come from the DNA, and the V and J calls and clone size come from that table. The repertoire has some 98,000 clones, 82% of them found once; the top ten carry roughly 10%. Sequencing was performed on peripheral blood. The J gene is TRBJ2-1, the V gene TRBV4-2; TRBD2 matches at 8 bases. This receptor was taken from a man aged 65-85 years with active or convalescent COVID-19. For the CDR3, the DNA is TGTGCCAGCAGCCAAGCGGGGGGGCGGGGTGAGCAGTTCTTC. It codes for CASSQAGGRGEQFF.